The TCR beta chain under discussion was sequenced for a study of CXCR4 blockade with PD-1 therapy in pancreatic cancer. Whole-study results and caveats: Only TCRbeta chains were sequenced here.

The germline gives CDR1 MNHGY, CDR2 SAAAGT. V lost 7 bases to trimming and J lost 2 bases, with 15 bases between them. There are 14 residues in the CDR3. Repertoires were generated with immunoSEQ multiplex PCR, while TCRdb's copy carries only in-frame clones and drops some. The sample contains about 5,200 clones, roughly half of which appear only once. This clone was observed a handful of times. Its antigen remains unknown. The TCR comes from a human donor with pancreatic ductal adenocarcinoma. The specimen was tumor tissue. This rearrangement joins TRBV6-8 to TRBJ2-7, with D perhaps given as TRBD1 or TRBD2 (5 bases each). The DNA of the CDR3 is TGTGCCAGCATCCCCGGGACGGCTACCTACGAGCAGTACTTC. It specifies CASIPGTATYEQYF.